One sample yielded the 28 T cell receptor beta chains listed below, sequenced in a study of T cells in Graves' hyperthyroidism and ophthalmopathy. There were TCR beta CDR3 regions amplified from RNA transcripts. A set of HTBI primers served as the primers for a first-round RT-PCR of the TCR CDR3. TCRdb ran MiXCR on the multiplex PCR reads and lists one entry per CDR3 protein. The table shows fewer than 350,000 distinct CDR3 sequences, with 21% occurring only once. The sample was blood. The receptor source for this set is a woman in her 50s with Graves' hyperthyroidism.

This clonotype was seen ten or more times. The chain uses TRBV11-2 and TRBJ2-6; the D is unclear. The CDR3 is made up of 12 amino acids. V lost 8 bases and J 0 bases, leaving 2 bases between the germline ends. Germline V gene lookup returns CDR1 SGHAT and CDR2 FQNNGV. DNA of the CDR3: TGTGCCAGCCGCTCTGGGGCCAACGTCCTGACTTTC. This sequence encodes CASRSGANVLTF.

V gene TRBV6-1 combines with J gene TRBJ2-3; the match to TRBD2 covers 10 bases. The CDR3 consists of 17 residues. The germline V gene has CDR1 MNHNS and CDR2 SASEGT. The V gene end was trimmed by 5 bases and the J gene end by 3 bases; junction bases not matched to a gene: 11. CDR3 sequence reads: CASSSRLAGAGTDTQYF. In DNA form, the CDR3 reads TGTGCCAGCAGTTCTAGGCTAGCGGGAGCGGGGACAGATACGCAGTATTTT.

This clonotype was seen many times. The chain is built from TRBV28 and TRBJ2-3; a possible D gene is TRBD1 (5 bases). Germline loops: CDR1 MDHEN, CDR2 SYDVKM. The CDR3 has 16 residues. Trimming removed 3 bases at V and 0 bases at J, with 13 bases between. For the CDR3, the DNA is TGTGCCAGCAGTTTGGGGCAGGGTTTAAGCACAGATACGCAGTATTTT. Translation gives CASSLGQGLSTDTQYF.

In this sample, this clonotype turned up many times. V is TRBV11-2 and J is TRBJ2-1, with TRBD2 identical over 12 bases. In germline, CDR1 is SGHAT, CDR2 FQNNGV. The trim removed 5 bases at V and 2 bases at J, leaving 4 bases unmatched. The CDR3 totals 16 residues. The CDR3 region has the DNA TGTGCCAGCAGCACCGGACTAGCGGGGCCCTACAATGAGCAGTTCTTC. Its translation is CASSTGLAGPYNEQFF.

This clonotype was counted between two and nine times. The rearrangement links TRBV29-1 to TRBJ2-7; D is ambiguous. Germline V gives CDR1 SQVTM, CDR2 ANQGSEA. The CDR3 is made up of 13 amino acids. The V end lost 8 bases, the J end lost 0 bases, and 14 bases lay between the germline ends. The CDR3 loop is CSSRQEISYEQYF. The DNA of the CDR3 is TGCAGCTCCCGCCAGGAAATCTCCTACGAGCAGTACTTC.

This clonotype occurred many times. The CDR3, as DNA: TGTGCCAGCAGTGTTGGCCTGGGACTAGCGGGGCGGAACGAGCAGTACTTC. Its translation is CASSVGLGLAGRNEQYF. This chain joins TRBV6-2 or TRBV6-3 and TRBJ2-7, with 13 bases lining up with TRBD2. With V trimmed by 5 bases and J by 5 bases, 12 bases remained unmatched. CDR3 length: 17 amino acids. The germline CDR1 and CDR2 sequences are MNHEY and SVGEGT.

This clonotype was recorded many times. The gene calls are TRBV20-1 and TRBJ2-7; TRBD2 matches 8 bases. Trimming removed 1 base from V and 3 bases from J; junction bases left unmatched: 5. The CDR3 has 14 residues. Germline V gene data show CDR1 as DFQATT and CDR2 as SNEGSKA (reference sequence). The CDR3: CSARGRSGGYEQYF. The CDR3 nucleotides are TGCAGTGCTAGAGGGCGCAGCGGGGGCTACGAGCAGTACTTC.

This clonotype was detected once. Since a much larger clone is just one base distant, this may be a read error. The J gene is TRBJ1-2, the V gene TRBV28; D not resolved. Germline loops: CDR1 MDHEN, CDR2 SYDVKM. This CDR3 has 11 residues. The chain's CDR3 is CVSRTVYGYTF. In nucleotides, the CDR3 is TGTGTCAGCAGAACAGTCTATGGCTACACCTTC.

This clonotype was counted many times. The chain joins TRBV5-1 to TRBJ2-7, with D perhaps assigned TRBD1 or TRBD2 (5 bases each). V was shortened by 0 bases and J by 5 bases, with 15 bases between the two germline ends. Looked up from germline, CDR1 is SGHRS and CDR2 is YFSETQ. The CDR3 consists of 15 residues. This CDR3 reads CASSLDGTRPNEQYF. CDR3 nucleotides: TGCGCCAGCAGCTTGGATGGGACGCGGCCCAACGAGCAGTACTTC. The full variable domain, in which reference TRBV5-1 and TRBJ2-7 provide the parts outside the CDR3, is KAGVTQTPRYLIKTRGQQVTLSCSPISGHRSVSWYQQTPGQGLQFLFEYFSETQRNKGNFPGRFSGRQFSNSRSEMNVSTLELGDSALYLCASSLDGTRPNEQYFGPGTRLTVT.

This clonotype was recorded many times. The chain joins TRBV20-1 to TRBJ2-1, with D uncertain. The CDR3 length is 14 residues. Germline V gene sequence: CDR1 DFQATT, CDR2 SNEGSKA (reference sequence). V lost 3 bases to trimming and J lost 6 bases, with 15 bases between them. CDR3 region: CSASLNAGFNEQFF. CDR3 in DNA: TGCAGTGCTAGCCTCAACGCCGGGTTCAATGAGCAGTTCTTC.

The chain couples TRBV29-1 to TRBJ2-1; D call uncertain. This CDR3 has 10 residues. V lost 2 bases, J lost 9 bases, and 5 bases lay in between. The germline gives CDR1 SQVTM, CDR2 ANQGSEA. The CDR3 region has the DNA TGCAGCGTTGAAAAGGTTGAGCAGTTCTTC. Encoded protein: CSVEKVEQFF.

The gene calls are TRBV28 and TRBJ1-1; no definite D call. V was pared by 6 bases and J by 4 bases, with 15 bases between. CDR1 is MDHEN and CDR2 is SYDVKM in the germline V gene. There are 14 residues in the CDR3. CDR3 sequence (DNA): TGTGCCAGCAGGAGCCACCGGGCTCTCACTGAAGCTTTCTTT. It yields the protein CASRSHRALTEAFF. Complete variable domain (other parts from reference TRBV28 and TRBJ1-1): DVKVTQSSRYLVKRTGEKVFLECVQDMDHENMFWYRQDPGLGLRLIYFSYDVKMKEKGDIPEGYSVSREKKERFSLILESASTNQTSMYLCASRSHRALTEAFFGQGTRLTVV.

This clonotype appeared many times. The gene calls are TRBV10-3 and TRBJ2-3; 9 bases line up with TRBD2. V lost 2 bases and J lost 3; bases outside the gene matches: 0. The CDR3 extends over 14 amino acids. The V gene's germline CDR1 is ENHRY and CDR2 SYGVKD. CDR3 coding DNA: TGTGCCATCAGTGAGACTAGCGGGACAGATACGCAGTATTTT. It yields the protein CAISETSGTDTQYF.

The chain has TRBV20-1 and TRBJ1-5; D call uncertain. Germline V gene lookup returns CDR1 DFQATT and CDR2 SNEGSKA (reference sequence). The V end lost 0 bases, the J end lost 4 bases, and 7 bases lay between the germline ends. The CDR3 spans 13 residues. Written as DNA, the CDR3 is TGCAGTGCTAGAGAGGCCCCTAATCAGCCCCAGCATTTT. This sequence encodes CSAREAPNQPQHF.

This clonotype was recorded at least ten times. The chain links TRBV3-1 to TRBJ2-5, with D perhaps being TRBD1 or TRBD2 (7 bases each). V shed 0 bases and J shed 7 bases, with 24 bases lying between them. Germline V gene sequence: CDR1 LGHDT, CDR2 YNNKEL (reference sequence). The CDR3 is 18 residues long. The CDR3 sequence: CASSQEFWAGGAGGTQYF. The CDR3 DNA reads TGTGCCAGCAGCCAAGAATTTTGGGCAGGGGGGGCCGGAGGGACCCAGTACTTC.

There are many counts of this clonotype. The J gene is TRBJ2-7, the V gene TRBV12-3 or TRBV12-4; 10 positions agree with TRBD2. The CDR3 loop spans 15 amino acids. Germline trimming cut 5 bases from V and 7 bases from J; bases unmatched to any gene: 11. CDR3 protein: CASSPTSGIPGEQYF. In DNA form, the CDR3 reads TGTGCCAGCAGTCCTACTAGCGGGATTCCAGGGGAGCAGTACTTC.

The chain is built from TRBV30 and TRBJ2-3, with 11 bases that match TRBD2. With 0 bases clipped from V and 3 bases from J, the junction kept 8 bases outside the gene matches. CDR3 length: 17 amino acids. Germline V CDR1 and CDR2: GTSNPN, SVGIG (reference sequence). Here the CDR3 reads CAWSVRRTSGRTDTQYF. For the CDR3, the DNA is TGTGCCTGGAGTGTACGGCGAACTAGCGGGAGAACAGATACGCAGTATTTT.

Many counts were recorded for this clonotype. This chain uses TRBV27 with TRBJ2-3; 7 nucleotides match TRBD2. The CDR3 spans 14 residues. The germline CDR1 and CDR2 sequences are MNHEY and SMNVEV (reference sequence). Trimming at V came to 6 bases and at J to 3 bases, leaving 6 bases not matched to a gene. CDR3 in DNA: TGTGCCAGCAGAAAAGCGGGGCAAACAGATACGCAGTATTTT. It codes for CASRKAGQTDTQYF.

J is TRBJ2-1 and V is TRBV11-2, with 14 bases aligning to TRBD2. Trimming cost V 5 bases and J 12 bases; bases outside gene matches: 9. This CDR3 region has 15 residues. Germline V lookup: CDR1 SGHAT, CDR2 FQNNGV. The CDR3 DNA reads as TGTGCCAGCAGCGTCATCGGGACTAGCGGGAGATGGCAGTTCTTC. Its translation is CASSVIGTSGRWQFF.

This chain joins TRBV9 and TRBJ2-2, with a possible D match to TRBD1 (6 bases). The CDR3 length is 16 residues. Germline V lookup: CDR1 SGDLS, CDR2 YYNGEE. V was clipped by 1 base and J by 5 bases, with 15 bases between them. CDR3 loop: CASSVYQGPSTGELFF. DNA of the CDR3: TGTGCCAGCAGCGTATATCAGGGGCCCTCAACCGGGGAGCTGTTTTTT.

This clonotype was detected ten times or more. Here the CDR3 reads CASSPDRGITEAFF. The CDR3 DNA is TGTGCCAGCTCACCTGACAGGGGGATCACTGAAGCTTTCTTT. V gene TRBV18 combines with J gene TRBJ1-1, with 9 bases lining up with TRBD1. From germline, CDR1 is KGHSH and CDR2 LQKENI. The CDR3 sequence is 14 residues long. Germline trimming cut 3 bases from V and 4 bases from J; bases unmatched to any gene: 3.

This clonotype was seen at least ten times. The V call is TRBV11-2, the J call TRBJ2-7; maybe TRBD2 (6 bases). The V gene's germline CDR1 is SGHAT and CDR2 FQNNGV. CDR3 length: 14 amino acids. V lost 5 bases, J lost 2 bases, and 13 bases lay in between. The CDR3 sequence: CASSPGRLAYEQYF. In DNA form, the CDR3 reads TGTGCCAGCAGCCCGGGGAGGCTCGCCTACGAGCAGTACTTC.

This clonotype showed up just a few times. The rearrangement uses TRBV3-1 and TRBJ1-2; D is uncertain. The V end lost 4 bases, the J end lost 2 bases, and 8 bases lay between the germline ends. CDR3 length equals 13 residues. The V gene's germline CDR1 is LGHDT and CDR2 YNNKEL (reference sequence). CDR3 sequence reads: CASSPNANYGYTF. The CDR3 coding sequence is TGTGCCAGCAGCCCTAACGCCAACTATGGCTACACCTTC.

This clonotype showed up many times. The J gene is TRBJ1-5, the V gene TRBV6-1; 7 nucleotides agree with TRBD1. CDR1 is MNHNS and CDR2 is SASEGT in the germline V gene. CDR3 length equals 13 residues. V was clipped by 5 bases and J by 5 bases; unmatched bases: 3. CDR3 protein: CASSYDRDQPQHF. The CDR3 DNA sequence: TGTGCCAGCAGTTATGACAGGGATCAGCCCCAGCATTTT.

This sequence joins TRBV7-9 and TRBJ2-2, with 8 bases lining up with TRBD2. The V and J ends lost 5 bases and 11 bases, in that order; junction bases with no gene match: 7. The CDR3 length is 13 residues. The V gene's germline CDR1 is SEHNR and CDR2 FQNEAQ (reference sequence). CDR3 coding DNA: TGTGCCAGCAGCCCTAGTGGACTAGCCGAGCTGTTTTTT. Translated, it gives CASSPSGLAELFF.

Turning to this clonotype: This may arise from a read error, as a much more abundant clone is one base away. The genes are TRBV2 and TRBJ2-7, with 12 bases lining up with TRBD2. V was pared by 5 bases and J by 7 bases, with 21 bases of the junction left unmatched. Germline V gives CDR1 SNHLY, CDR2 FYNNEI. The CDR3 length is 19 residues. CDR3 region: CASSTLAGGTGSRHNEQYF. As DNA, the CDR3 is TGTGCCAGCAGTACACTAGCGGGGGGCACAGGAAGCCGGCACAATGAGCAGTACTTC.

This clonotype appeared many times. This rearrangement joins TRBV4-1 to TRBJ1-5; D call uncertain. Trimming shortened V by 0 bases and J by 7 bases, and 10 bases separated the two germline ends. This CDR3 has 14 amino acids. Germline V lookup: CDR1 MGHRA, CDR2 YSYEKL. The CDR3 sequence: CASSQDRGGQPQHF. CDR3 bases: TGCGCCAGCAGCCAAGATCGGGGTGGCCAGCCCCAGCATTTT.

This clonotype was observed many times. The chain employs TRBV20-1 and TRBJ1-1, with D unresolved. The CDR3 is 13 amino acids. V was shortened by 6 bases and J by 0 bases, with 11 bases between the two germline ends. Per germline, CDR1 DFQATT and CDR2 SNEGSKA (reference sequence). CDR3 protein: CSAPPPMNTEAFF. In nucleotides, the CDR3 is TGCAGTGCCCCCCCTCCCATGAACACTGAAGCTTTCTTT.